This is a list of T cell receptor beta chains from one sample in a study of cytomegalovirus exposure and HLA in healthy donors. This table comes from immunoSEQ multiplex PCR, and its TCRdb copy is limited to in-frame clones, with some not included. The sample shows roughly 80,000 clones, approximately 66% of them seen only once. Sequences were obtained from PBMCs. These receptors were collected from a male donor in good health and CMV-seropositive. CDR3s include the opening cysteine and the closing phenylalanine or tryptophan.

J gene: TRBJ2-1; V gene: TRBV19; CDR3 protein: CASSIAASGSSYNEQFF
J gene: TRBJ2-5; V gene: TRBV18; CDR3 protein: CASSPRDGGTETQYF
J gene: TRBJ1-1; V gene: TRBV6-5; CDR3 protein: CASSYSTGEAFF
J gene: TRBJ2-6; V gene: TRBV6-1; CDR3 protein: CASSDGTAGANVLTF
J gene: TRBJ2-1; V gene: TRBV5-1; CDR3 protein: CASSLQGDSYNEQFF
J gene: TRBJ2-7; V gene: TRBV29-1; CDR3 protein: CSVAGTGSSYEQYF
J gene: TRBJ2-2; V gene: TRBV5-4; CDR3 protein: CASSFSTLNTGELFF
J gene: TRBJ2-3; V gene: TRBV5-4; CDR3 protein: CASSFRGPDTQYF
J gene: TRBJ1-4; V gene: TRBV4-3; CDR3 protein: CASSQEEVLNEKLFF
J gene: TRBJ2-7; V gene: TRBV14; CDR3 protein: CASSQDSVYEQYF
J gene: TRBJ2-7; V gene: TRBV19; CDR3 protein: CASSIAPPTGVRSYEQYF
J gene: TRBJ1-5; V gene: TRBV6-5; CDR3 protein: CASRRIGRENQPQHF
J gene: TRBJ2-3; V gene: TRBV19; CDR3 protein: CASSAQGVTDTQYF
J gene: TRBJ2-1; V gene: TRBV27; CDR3 protein: CASSLNPSGNSYNEQFF
J gene: TRBJ2-1; V gene: TRBV7-9; CDR3 protein: CASSLRAGEYNEQFF
J gene: TRBJ2-3; V gene: TRBV14; CDR3 protein: CASRPNFSGGSADTQYF
J gene: TRBJ1-1; V gene: TRBV2; CDR3 protein: CASRADSTEAFF
J gene: TRBJ2-6; V gene: TRBV19; CDR3 protein: CASSIGHSSRANVLTF
J gene: TRBJ2-5; V gene: TRBV11-1; CDR3 protein: CASSHLRGSETQYF
J gene: TRBJ2-7; V gene: TRBV7-2; CDR3 protein: CASRIAGGAYEQYF
J gene: TRBJ2-2; V gene: TRBV19; CDR3 protein: CASSLQGNTGELFF
J gene: TRBJ2-1; V gene: TRBV4-1; CDR3 protein: CASSQDPPSGGPPEQFF
J gene: TRBJ2-7; V gene: TRBV4-2; CDR3 protein: CASSPGSDRVYEQYF
J gene: TRBJ2-1; V gene: TRBV29-1; CDR3 protein: CSSWTDYNEQFF
J gene: TRBJ1-1; V gene: TRBV6-1; CDR3 protein: CASISGGGGNTEAFF
J gene: TRBJ2-7; V gene: TRBV27; CDR3 protein: CASARTGVYEQYF
J gene: TRBJ2-1; V gene: TRBV28; CDR3 protein: CASSSSGSSYNEQFF
J gene: NA; V gene: TRBV28; CDR3 protein: CASRGGGVYEQYF
J gene: TRBJ1-1; V gene: TRBV28; CDR3 protein: CASSSPTGGNTEAFF
J gene: TRBJ2-2; V gene: TRBV28; CDR3 protein: CASSEADRETGELFF
J gene: TRBJ1-1; V gene: TRBV19; CDR3 protein: CASSMGLGGEAFF
J gene: TRBJ2-7; V gene: TRBV7-2; CDR3 protein: CASSIAAPYEQYF
J gene: TRBJ2-3; V gene: TRBV7-7; CDR3 protein: CASSRLAGGADTQYF